This TCR beta chain was identified during a study of T cell repertoires in cytomegalovirus infection. Across the whole study: Used in the study were CMV epitopes, some recently identified and HLA-C-restricted, others well-studied and HLA-B-restricted. Study-wide results and caveats: Dominating the ex vivo response were HLA-C-restricted CMV-specific TCR beta clonotypes.

On this clonotype: Antigen: not known.

One entry per CDR3 protein results from TCRdb running MiXCR on the reads. The table has approximately 590,000 distinct CDR3 sequences, under 45% seen once; the top ten hold about 48%. The TCR was taken from a human donor in good health (CMV status not recorded). Some clones in this sample may be carry-over from other donors' samples. Here the sequenced sample was cultured PBMCs, taken from culture after CMV antigen stimulation.

CDR3 nucleotide sequence: TGTGCCAGCAGTTATGGGCTAGTAGAGACCCAGTACTTC. Its translation: CASSYGLVETQYF. This sequence joins TRBV6-1 and TRBJ2-5; D not resolved. The CDR3 contains 13 residues. Germline V gives CDR1 MNHNS, CDR2 SASEGT. Trimming took 5 bases from V and 4 from J, leaving 11 bases between them.